The following is a TCR beta chain sequence with its context. This receptor's antigen is unknown. Per-base qualities were not stored, and no clone one base away is much larger. CDR1 KGHSH and CDR2 LQKENI were looked up in the germline V gene. Trimming costs V 6 bases and J 0 bases, and their ends lie 13 bases apart. From the cysteine through the phenylalanine, the CDR3 covers 15 amino acids. Here the CDR3 DNA is all that survives: 45 bases in frame from base 1. This specimen belongs to a study of shared clonotypes between healthy human individuals (TCRdb year 2020). A note on the overall study: Three men and two women, aged 18 to 49 years, made up the cohort. Per donor, three plates each were used for CD4 naive and CD4 memory, two for CD8 naive, and one for CD8 memory. The study deeply sequenced blood TCR repertoires of five healthy adults to estimate repertoire size and the extent of clonotype sharing between individuals. To increase sequencing depth and limit assay-specific biases, TCR repertoire library preparation and sequencing were carried out by different laboratories using diverse techniques. Leukapheresis yielded between about 0.94 and 10 billion PBMCs per donor. The research as a whole found: Naive subsets generally had larger estimated clonotype richness than memory subsets did. Even with the large sequencing depth, rarefaction of the sorted-subset datasets indicated that sequencing was incomplete. Sampling was restricted to blood, and TCR repertoires in tissue are likely to differ from TCR repertoires in blood. Across a few donors, around 5.4% of naive CD4, approximately 3.6% of naive CD8, 2% to 2.5% of memory CD4, and about 0.44% of memory CD8 clonotypes were shared. Based on pairwise subsampling, the degree of clonotype sharing among donors was expected to be affected by sequencing depth. Higher generation probabilities were observed for clonotypes shared by all four sorted-subset donors than for non-shared clonotypes. The small number of donors limited the genetic and exposure-history diversity represented.

Using the deep immunoSEQ assay, multiplex PCR amplified TCR CDR3 regions from genomic DNA. Extracted genomic DNA from each cell subset was spread evenly across all wells of several immunoSEQ 96-well plates, with each plate serving as a replicate. For sorted subsets, approximately 210 ng of genomic DNA, equivalent to around 29,000 T cell genomes, went into each replicate PCR. Purified libraries were measured with a Qubit 3.0 fluorometer, size-checked on a Bioanalyzer 2100, and measured again with the KAPA Library Quantification kit. A separate single-read 150-cycle Illumina NextSeq 550 flow cell was used to sequence each immunoSEQ 96-well plate. Per the source publication's procedure: Because the immunoSEQ output held only junctional sequences and lacked quality scores, the filtering could not match the filtering applied to full-length reads. To assign V/J genes and CDR3, sequences were annotated against IMGT germline references using PyIR, a Python wrapper for IgBLAST v1.9. Reads were filtered out if the reads had weak V/J assignments (E-value above 1e-6), no CDR3, stop codons, out-of-frame junctions, or ambiguous translated residues. V3J clonotypes were defined as sequences sharing the same inferred V gene, J gene, and CDR3 amino acid sequence. Percentage overlap between repertoires was calculated by dividing the number of shared unique clonotypes by the size of the smaller repertoire. Three approaches were used to assess repertoire richness: RTK rarefaction, the Chao1 estimator, and Recon v2.1 estimates of unobserved clonotypes. Generation probabilities were computed with OLGA for all TCRbeta clonotypes obtained by the gDNA method from several donors. TCRdb carries this immuneACCESS record with in-frame sequences only. Its versions omit some clonotypes, under half of them owing to an unresolved V gene in the studies checked, with the rest unexplained. Clone size and V and J calls were adopted from that table, with D and trimming inferred from the DNA. In this sample the table shows around 620,000 clones, 85% to 95% of which occur a single time. Around 0.12% of the sample is in the top ten clones.

CD8 naive samples were obtained by positive selection for CCR7 among CD45RO-negative cells, yielding a CD45RA+CCR7+ population from which TemRA cells were excluded. The donors were healthy, HIV-negative adults with no recently reported acute infections or vaccinations. All donors were Caucasian adults living in Nashville, Tennessee, USA. Blood was obtained by leukapheresis, after which PBMCs were separated by Ficoll-Histopaque density gradient centrifugation and cryopreserved in liquid nitrogen vapor phase. Analytical flow cytometry was used to check the purity and quantity of every magnetically sorted T cell population. Each sorted fraction had its genomic DNA isolated and then quantified by UV absorbance on a Nanodrop 2000c.

The receptor was isolated from a woman under 40 in good health. Here the chain combines TRBV18 and TRBJ2-3; the D segment could be TRBD2, given 6 matching bases. The sample taken for sequencing was naive CD8+ T cells sorted from blood. The cell subset or site label corresponds to: CD45RA+CCR7+. Here the CDR3 is given as CASSLATPSTDTQYF. The DNA reads as follows: TGTGCCAGCTCCCTAGCGACTCCTAGCACAGATACGCAGTATTTT.